This T cell receptor beta chain stems from a study of blood T cell repertoires in COVID-19. Overall study context: Samples taken during acute and convalescent COVID-19 were collected in the United States, Italy and Spain. The cDNA or gDNA used as material had been derived from T cells, B-cell-depleted T cells, or PBMCs.

Under the authors' procedure: Amplifying reference gene primers gave estimates of nucleated cell counts. The protocol was immunoSEQ multiplex PCR, while the TCRdb copy is restricted to in-frame clones and leaves out a portion. The D gene and trimming were derived from the DNA, and the V and J assignments and clone size from that table. The data show 15,000 or so clones, with 70% to 90% seen just once and roughly 2.6% held by the top ten. The CDR3 sequence is 16 residues long. The sample consisted of peripheral blood. The clonotype comes from a human donor in a cohort sampled during active COVID-19. The chain joins TRBV21-1 to TRBJ2-3; the table's TRBD1 call for D was not verified on the DNA. TRBV21-1 corresponds to a pseudogene. The CDR3 nucleotides read TGTGCCAGCAGCAAAAAGGGGGACAGAGGCACAGATACGCAGTATTTT. It codes for CASSKKGDRGTDTQYF.